The present entry profiles one TCR beta chain with its context. Germline-derived CDR1 and CDR2 are LNHNV and YYDKDF (reference sequence). V was shortened by 5 bases and J by 6 bases, with 11 bases between the two germline ends. This CDR3 is 13 amino acids long. This entry comes from a study of T cell responses to AZD1222 COVID-19 vaccine. Generated by immunoSEQ multiplex PCR, the TCRdb table keeps only in-frame clones and is missing some. The repertoire holds roughly 130,000 clones, around 87% seen once, with 1.3% to 1.5% in the top ten. Source: peripheral blood, taken on day 0 of AZD1222 vaccination. The receptor's source is an adult in good health. V usage is TRBV15 and J usage is TRBJ1-5; D uncertain. The CDR3 sequence is CATSETRGQPQHF. The CDR3 DNA is TGTGCCACCAGCGAGACCCGCGGTCAGCCCCAGCATTTT. Together with reference TRBV15 and TRBJ1-5, the CDR3 gives the full variable domain: DAMVIQNPRYQVTQFGKPVTLSCSQTLNHNVMYWYQQKSSQAPKLLFHYYDKDFNNEADTPDNFQSRRPNTSFCFLDIRSPGLGDTAMYLCATSETRGQPQHFGDGTRLSIL.